This passage covers 20 T cell receptor beta chains from one sample sequenced in a study of blood T cell repertoires in COVID-19 (dated by TCRdb to 2019 to 2021). The library was generated by the immunoSEQ multiplex PCR assay. What TCRdb holds here is the immuneACCESS table cut down to in-frame rearrangements. Part of the clones is not present; checked against another copy, under half of the missing clones reflect an unresolved V gene, and the others are unexplained. The sample profile shows over 85,000 clones; approximately 80% of them were found once. About 9.6% of the sample lies in the top ten. Sample: peripheral blood. The receptors were gathered from a man between 60 and 75 years old with active or convalescent COVID-19.

The genes are TRBV5-6 and TRBJ1-4, with D maybe TRBD1 (6 bases). Germline CDR1 is SGHDT and CDR2 is YYEEEE. This CDR3 is 13 amino acids long. Trimming cost V 2 bases and J 10 bases, with 12 bases left between them. The CDR3 region is CASSLQGTAKLFF. DNA for the CDR3: TGTGCCAGCAGCTTACAGGGTACCGCAAAACTGTTTTTT.

The chain has TRBV7-2 and TRBJ2-5; tentatively, D is TRBD2 (7 bases). Looked up from germline, CDR1 is SGHTA and CDR2 is FQGNSA. The V and J ends lost 5 bases and 4 bases respectively, with 23 bases between them. CDR3 size: 17 residues. The CDR3 coding sequence is TGTGCCAGCAGCCCAGGGACAAGGGGACTAAAGGGAGAGACCCAGTACTTC. It is translated as CASSPGTRGLKGETQYF.

The chain couples TRBV2 to TRBJ1-4; D is unresolved. This CDR3 has 16 residues. Trimming cost V 2 bases and J 0 bases, with 10 bases left between them. The V gene's germline CDR1 is SNHLY and CDR2 FYNNEI. CDR3 DNA: TGTGCCAGCAGTGAACGAGGGATGACAACTAATGAAAAACTGTTTTTT. This gives the protein CASSERGMTTNEKLFF.

This clone came up many times. This sequence joins TRBV27 and TRBJ1-3; D ambiguous. The V gene lost 2 bases and the J gene lost 0 bases, with 8 bases spanning the gap. The V gene's germline CDR1 is MNHEY and CDR2 SMNVEV (reference sequence). The CDR3 runs 15 residues. CDR3 DNA: TGTGCCAGCAGTTTAACGGGGATCTCTGGAAACACCATATATTTT. It yields the protein CASSLTGISGNTIYF.

The chain joins TRBV3-1 (or the pseudogene TRBV3-2) to TRBJ2-5, with no clear D. Germline-derived CDR1 and CDR2 are LGHDT and YNNKEL (reference sequence). This CDR3 is 12 amino acids long. Trimming left V 9 bases short and J 2 bases short, with 10 bases between. Here the CDR3 reads CASRHNQETQYF. The CDR3 DNA reads TGTGCCAGTAGACACAATCAAGAGACCCAGTACTTC.

By frequency in the sample, this clone is medium-sized. The genes are TRBV30 and TRBJ2-7, with no clear D. Between the trimmed V and J ends, which lost 4 bases and 0 bases, there was a span of 13 bases. Germline-derived CDR1 and CDR2 are GTSNPN and SVGIG (reference sequence). The CDR3 has 14 amino acids. CDR3 region: CAWKENLISYEQYF. Written as DNA, the CDR3 is TGTGCCTGGAAAGAGAATCTTATCTCCTACGAGCAGTACTTC.

The V gene is TRBV7-2, the J gene TRBJ1-2; D gene uncertain. Between the trimmed V and J ends, which lost 5 bases and 8 bases, there was a span of 12 bases. Germline loops: CDR1 SGHTA, CDR2 FQGNSA. The CDR3 is made up of 12 amino acids. The CDR3 DNA reads as TGTGCCAGCAGCGCCCCCAGAGGCGGCTACACCTTC. It specifies CASSAPRGGYTF.

V gene TRBV6-5 combines with J gene TRBJ1-2; D is perhaps TRBD1 (6 bases). This CDR3 has 15 residues. Trimming removed 2 bases at V and 5 bases at J, with 15 bases between. Germline V lookup: CDR1 MNHEY, CDR2 SVGAGI. The CDR3 spells CASSYQRRGGYGYTF. Written as DNA, the CDR3 is TGTGCCAGCAGTTACCAGCGCAGGGGTGGATATGGCTACACCTTC.

The chain combines TRBV10-2 with TRBJ2-1; D gene unclear. Trimming pared 4 bases from V and 9 bases from J, leaving 10 bases between. CDR1 WSHSY and CDR2 SAAADI come from the germline V gene. This CDR3 contains 12 residues. The CDR3 reads CASSAQSSEQFF. The CDR3 DNA sequence: TGCGCCAGCAGTGCACAGTCCAGTGAGCAGTTCTTC.

This clone came up a few times. The rearrangement links TRBV5-6 to TRBJ1-3, with no clear D. The CDR3 totals 15 residues. V lost 1 base to trimming and J lost 4 bases, with 12 bases between them. Germline values: CDR1 SGHDT, CDR2 YYEEEE. The CDR3 DNA sequence: TGTGCCAGCAGCTTGCGGCATTCGGGGGGAAACACCATATATTTT. Amino acids: CASSLRHSGGNTIYF. Using reference TRBV5-6 and TRBJ1-3 for the parts outside the CDR3, the full variable domain is DAGVTQSPTHLIKTRGQQVTLRCSPKSGHDTVSWYQQALGQGPQFIFQYYEEEERQRGNFPDRFSGHQFPNYSSELNVNALLLGDSALYLCASSLRHSGGNTIYFGEGSWLTVV.

This clone has at least ten counts. The V call is TRBV27, the J call TRBJ2-7, with D hard to call. The CDR3 loop spans 13 amino acids. V dropped 6 bases and J dropped 6 bases, with 15 bases sitting between them. Per the germline V gene, CDR1 is MNHEY and CDR2 is SMNVEV (reference sequence). CDR3 bases: TGTGCCAGCAGAGGCCCCTCACGAGGCGAGCAGTACTTC. Amino acid sequence: CASRGPSRGEQYF.

DNA for the CDR3: TGTGCCAGCAGCCTAAGGACTAGCGGGAGGGGGAACAATGAGCAGTTCTTC. Translating gives CASSLRTSGRGNNEQFF. J is TRBJ2-1 and V is TRBV7-2; 15 positions match TRBD2. With 5 bases clipped from V and 5 bases from J, the junction kept 7 bases outside the gene matches. Per the germline V gene, CDR1 is SGHTA and CDR2 is FQGNSA. The CDR3 is 17 amino acids.

The V and J genes are TRBV7-2 and TRBJ2-1; a possible D gene is TRBD2 (5 bases). V lost 4 bases, J lost 8 bases, and 9 bases lay in between. Germline V gene lookup returns CDR1 SGHTA and CDR2 FQGNSA. CDR3 length equals 12 residues. CDR3 sequence: CASSSRTDEQFF. CDR3 sequence (DNA): TGTGCCAGCAGCTCCAGGACTGATGAGCAGTTCTTC.

V gene TRBV4-3 combines with J gene TRBJ1-2; a possible D gene is TRBD1 (6 bases). The length of the CDR3 is 15 residues. Germline V gene lookup returns CDR1 LGHNA and CDR2 YSLEER. V shed 0 bases and J shed 3 bases, with 11 bases lying between them. The CDR3 loop reads CASSQDTRQDYGYTF. CDR3 coding DNA: TGCGCCAGCAGCCAAGATACGCGACAGGACTATGGCTACACCTTC.

The DNA of the CDR3 is TGTGCCAGCAGCCAGGGACAGGGGAACACCGGGGAGCTGTTTTTT. It codes for CASSQGQGNTGELFF. This chain connects TRBV3-1 (or the pseudogene TRBV3-2) to TRBJ2-2, with TRBD1 matching over 9 bases. V gave up 3 bases and J gave up 1 base; unmatched junction bases: 0. The CDR3 length is 15 residues. CDR1 LGHDT and CDR2 YNNKEL come from the germline V gene (reference sequence).

The chain carries TRBV7-9 and TRBJ1-1, with D unresolved. The V gene's germline CDR1 is SEHNR and CDR2 FQNEAQ (reference sequence). V lost 11 bases, J lost 1 base, and 11 bases lay in between. The CDR3 has 12 residues. CDR3 in DNA: TGTGCCGGAGCCGCAACGAACACTGAAGCTTTCTTT. Its translation: CAGAATNTEAFF.

The V call is TRBV29-1, the J call TRBJ2-7, with D uncertain. This CDR3 is 13 amino acids long. Per germline, CDR1 SQVTM and CDR2 ANQGSEA. Trimming took off 4 bases at V and 2 bases at J, with 12 bases between the two ends. The CDR3, as DNA: TGCAGCGTTGTTAGCCTCCCGGCCTACGAGCAGTACTTC. This sequence encodes CSVVSLPAYEQYF.

This clone was seen a few times. This chain connects TRBV7-2 to TRBJ1-2; D not resolved. The CDR3 sequence is 13 residues long. Trimming cost V 5 bases and J 4 bases, with 11 bases left between them. Per germline, CDR1 SGHTA and CDR2 FQGNSA. DNA for the CDR3: TGTGCCAGCAGCCAAGACTACCGCTATGGCTACACCTTC. Protein product: CASSQDYRYGYTF. The full variable domain, its missing parts supplied by reference TRBV7-2 and TRBJ1-2, is GAGVSQSPSNKVTEKGKDVELRCDPISGHTALYWYRQSLGQGLEFLIYFQGNSAPDKSGLPSDRFSAERTGGSVSTLTIQRTQQEDSAVYLCASSQDYRYGYTFGSGTRLTVV.

This chain uses TRBV11-2 with TRBJ2-3; 8 bases are a match to TRBD2. The CDR3 is made up of 14 amino acids. Per the germline V gene, CDR1 is SGHAT and CDR2 is FQNNGV. J was trimmed by 8 bases and V by 5 bases; bases with no gene match: 9. The CDR3 DNA follows: TGTGCCAGCAGCCCAGGACTAGCCAGGGGTACGCAGTATTTT. Amino acid sequence: CASSPGLARGTQYF.

This chain joins TRBV5-1 and TRBJ1-3; TRBD1 matches at 12 bases. CDR3 size: 16 residues. Germline V gene lookup returns CDR1 SGHRS and CDR2 YFSETQ. After removal of 0 bases from V and 5 bases from J, the junction contained 3 bases not matched to a gene. CDR3 sequence: CASSLAGTGGRNTIYF. In DNA form, the CDR3 reads TGCGCCAGCAGCTTGGCCGGGACAGGGGGCAGAAACACCATATATTTT. Drawing the rest from reference TRBV5-1 and TRBJ1-3, the complete variable domain is KAGVTQTPRYLIKTRGQQVTLSCSPISGHRSVSWYQQTPGQGLQFLFEYFSETQRNKGNFPGRFSGRQFSNSRSEMNVSTLELGDSALYLCASSLAGTGGRNTIYFGEGSWLTVV.